These 13 T cell receptor beta chains came from one sample sequenced in a study of radiotherapy plus CTLA-4 blockade in lung cancer. Profiling relied on immunoSEQ multiplex PCR, and the TCRdb table lists in-frame clones only, not all of them. The sample includes 53,000 or so clones, around 88% of them seen just once. The specimen was peripheral blood, collected from a patient treated with radiotherapy plus ipilimumab. Every receptor here comes from a human donor with non-small cell lung cancer that progressed on radiotherapy plus ipilimumab. Some clones in this sample may be carry-over from other donors' samples.

This chain connects TRBV5-6 to TRBJ2-1, with a weak D call TRBD1 (6 bases). This CDR3 comprises 15 residues. Per the germline V gene, CDR1 is SGHDT and CDR2 is YYEEEE. Trimming removed 1 base at V and 5 bases at J, with 13 bases between. The CDR3 sequence is CASSLLGAGNNEQFF. The CDR3 DNA is TGTGCCAGCAGCTTGTTGGGGGCCGGGAACAATGAGCAGTTCTTC. Supplemented by reference TRBV5-6 and TRBJ2-1, the full variable domain reads DAGVTQSPTHLIKTRGQQVTLRCSPKSGHDTVSWYQQALGQGPQFIFQYYEEEERQRGNFPDRFSGHQFPNYSSELNVNALLLGDSALYLCASSLLGAGNNEQFFGPGTRLTVL.

This clone was seen a handful of times. The gene calls are TRBV6-4 and TRBJ2-3; D is perhaps TRBD2 (6 bases). Germline assignment: CDR1 MRHNA and CDR2 SNTAGT. This CDR3 contains 15 residues. V dropped 3 bases and J dropped 3 bases, with 13 bases sitting between them. CDR3 DNA: TGTGCCAGCAGTGAGGGACGGGAGATGACAGATACGCAGTATTTT. It translates to CASSEGREMTDTQYF.

This sequence joins TRBV6-5 and TRBJ2-1, with 8 bases lining up with TRBD2. The CDR3 runs 14 residues. Germline assignment: CDR1 MNHEY and CDR2 SVGAGI. The J segment lost 2 bases and the V segment lost 8 bases, leaving 5 bases of the junction unmatched. The CDR3 nucleotides read TGTGCCAGCGCTACTAGCGGAACCTACAATGAGCAGTTCTTC. As protein: CASATSGTYNEQFF.

The chain recombines TRBV4-2 with TRBJ2-3; 15 bases are shared with TRBD2. V gave up 0 bases and J gave up 5 bases; unmatched junction bases: 15. Germline CDR1 reads LGHNA; CDR2 reads YNFKEQ. The CDR3 is 21 residues long. The CDR3 DNA reads as TGTGCCAGCAGCCAAGATATTAGTATTTATGGACTAGCGGGAGGGGAAGATACGCAGTATTTT. Protein: CASSQDISIYGLAGGEDTQYF.

The V and J genes are TRBV6-1 and TRBJ2-7, with 11 bases aligning to TRBD1. This CDR3 spans 16 amino acids. Germline assignment: CDR1 MNHNS and CDR2 SASEGT. V gave up 4 bases and J gave up 2 bases; unmatched junction bases: 7. CDR3: CASSVTGGQGAYEQYF. CDR3 bases: TGTGCCAGCAGTGTCACGGGGGGACAGGGGGCCTACGAGCAGTACTTC.

The chain recombines TRBV11-2 with TRBJ1-2, with 7 bases identical to TRBD1. The V and J ends lost 5 bases and 7 bases, in that order; junction bases with no gene match: 10. This CDR3 has 14 amino acids. Germline V lookup: CDR1 SGHAT, CDR2 FQNNGV. CDR3 bases: TGTGCCAGCAGCATCCTCGGACAGGAAATTGGCTACACCTTC. It translates to CASSILGQEIGYTF.

This chain joins TRBV11-2 and TRBJ2-1, with TRBD1 identical over 12 bases. The CDR3 runs to 18 residues. From germline, CDR1 is SGHAT and CDR2 FQNNGV. V was pared by 5 bases and J by 6 bases, with 14 bases of the junction left unmatched. The CDR3 here is CASSPVPGQGAPSNEQFF. CDR3 coding DNA: TGTGCCAGCAGCCCAGTCCCGGGACAGGGGGCCCCTTCCAATGAGCAGTTCTTC.

This clone was recorded only once. The chain recombines TRBV27 with TRBJ1-5; 7 nucleotides agree with TRBD1. With 7 bases clipped from V and 4 bases from J, the junction kept 7 bases outside the gene matches. CDR3 length equals 14 residues. Germline CDR1 is MNHEY and CDR2 is SMNVEV (reference sequence). The CDR3 protein is CASTPQGRNQPQHF. The CDR3 bases are TGTGCCAGCACCCCACAGGGGCGAAATCAGCCCCAGCATTTT.

This clone was seen just once. This chain links TRBV5-6 with TRBJ2-5; the D is unclear. There are 15 residues in the CDR3. Germline CDR1 is SGHDT and CDR2 is YYEEEE. Trimming left V 0 bases short and J 0 bases short, with 9 bases between. CDR3 loop: CASSLDEPYQETQYF. Here the CDR3 DNA reads TGTGCCAGCAGCTTGGATGAGCCGTACCAAGAGACCCAGTACTTC.

This clone was found once. The chain links TRBV6-5 to TRBJ1-1, with TRBD1 as a possible D gene (5 bases). The CDR3 covers 15 residues. The germline V gene encodes CDR1 MNHEY and CDR2 SVGAGI. V was clipped by 0 bases and J by 3 bases, with 11 bases between them. The CDR3 coding sequence is TGTGCCAGCAGTTACTCGGCCAGGGTGGACACTGAAGCTTTCTTT. It translates to CASSYSARVDTEAFF.

The CDR3 coding sequence is TGTGCCAGCAGCTTAGGGGGGACTGACACAGATACGCAGTATTTT. The encoded protein is CASSLGGTDTDTQYF. V gene TRBV7-2 combines with J gene TRBJ2-3; possibly TRBD2 for D (6 bases). The germline V and J ends were trimmed by 1 base and 2 bases, with 10 bases remaining between them. The CDR3 has 15 residues. From germline, CDR1 is SGHTA and CDR2 FQGNSA. The full variable domain, its missing parts supplied by reference TRBV7-2 and TRBJ2-3, is GAGVSQSPSNKVTEKGKDVELRCDPISGHTALYWYRQSLGQGLEFLIYFQGNSAPDKSGLPSDRFSAERTGGSVSTLTIQRTQQEDSAVYLCASSLGGTDTDTQYFGPGTRLTVL.

The V and J genes are TRBV18 and TRBJ2-7; 11 bases fit TRBD1. Unmatched junction bases numbered 4, after V lost 1 base and J lost 5 bases. The CDR3 totals 15 residues. Germline assignment: CDR1 KGHSH and CDR2 LQKENI. The CDR3 DNA follows: TGTGCCAGCTCACCACAAGGACAGGGGGCAGACGAGCAGTACTTC. Its translation: CASSPQGQGADEQYF.

The genes are TRBV5-1 and TRBJ2-7; no clear D gene. Germline CDR1 and CDR2: SGHRS and YFSETQ. The V and J ends lost 0 bases and 7 bases respectively, with 8 bases between them. CDR3 length: 12 amino acids. The CDR3 DNA reads TGCGCCAGCAGCTTGGAAAAGCAAGAGCAGTACTTC. It is translated as CASSLEKQEQYF.